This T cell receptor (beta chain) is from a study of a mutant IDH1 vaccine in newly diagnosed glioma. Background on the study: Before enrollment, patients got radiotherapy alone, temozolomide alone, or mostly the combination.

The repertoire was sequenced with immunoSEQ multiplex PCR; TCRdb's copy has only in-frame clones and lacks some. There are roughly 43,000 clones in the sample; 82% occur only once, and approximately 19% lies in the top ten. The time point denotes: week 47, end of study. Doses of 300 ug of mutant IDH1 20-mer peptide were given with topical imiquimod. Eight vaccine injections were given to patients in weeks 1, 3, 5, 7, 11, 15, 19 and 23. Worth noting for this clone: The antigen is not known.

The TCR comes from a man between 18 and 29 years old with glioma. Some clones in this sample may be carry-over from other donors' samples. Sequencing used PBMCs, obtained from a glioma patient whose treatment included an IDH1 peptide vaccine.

Here the CDR3 reads CASSFGHTQYF. In DNA, the CDR3 is TGTGCCAGCAGTTTTGGCCATACGCAGTATTTT. This chain connects TRBV27 to TRBJ2-3; D is uncertain. Trimming left V 3 bases short and J 7 bases short, with 5 bases between. CDR1 MNHEY and CDR2 SMNVEV come from the germline V gene (reference sequence). The CDR3 loop spans 11 amino acids.